This T cell receptor beta chain stems from a study of vaccination effects on CD4 cells after COVID-19. Study details: Samples came 142 and 148 days after COVID-19 diagnosis, before vaccination.

Antigen-specific CD4+ T cell clonotypes were called by their expansion after viral peptide-pool culture in ViraFEST. After around 10 days in culture, the CD4+ T cells were isolated. The person acquired a PCR-confirmed SARS-CoV-2 infection between March and December 2020. Trimming at V came to 3 bases and at J to 4 bases, leaving 8 bases not matched to a gene. The CDR3 sequence is 15 residues long. Germline CDR1 SGDLS, CDR2 YYNGEE. The repertoire was sequenced with immunoSEQ multiplex PCR; TCRdb's copy has only in-frame clones and lacks some. Of tens of thousands of clones in the sample, about 78% were seen once. On this clone: Its antigen is as yet unknown.

Study findings and constraints: New vaccine-induced clones were the main type among post-vaccine spike-reactive clones in convalescents.

Sequenced here: CD4+ T cells from PBMCs cultured with HCoV-NL63 spike peptides, sampled before COVID-19 vaccination. The sequence derives from a human donor who had a prior SARS-CoV-2 infection. The rearrangement links TRBV9 to TRBJ1-2; 8 bases fit TRBD1. The CDR3 nucleotides are TGTGCCAGCAGCGGAGGACAGGGACCGGCCTATGGCTACACCTTC. It translates to CASSGGQGPAYGYTF. The entire variable domain, with the rest obtained from reference TRBV9 and TRBJ1-2, is as follows: DSGVTQTPKHLITATGQRVTLRCSPRSGDLSVYWYQQSLDQGLQFLIQYYNGEERAKGNILERFSAQQFPDLHSELNLSSLELGDSALYFCASSGGQGPAYGYTFGSGTRLTVV.